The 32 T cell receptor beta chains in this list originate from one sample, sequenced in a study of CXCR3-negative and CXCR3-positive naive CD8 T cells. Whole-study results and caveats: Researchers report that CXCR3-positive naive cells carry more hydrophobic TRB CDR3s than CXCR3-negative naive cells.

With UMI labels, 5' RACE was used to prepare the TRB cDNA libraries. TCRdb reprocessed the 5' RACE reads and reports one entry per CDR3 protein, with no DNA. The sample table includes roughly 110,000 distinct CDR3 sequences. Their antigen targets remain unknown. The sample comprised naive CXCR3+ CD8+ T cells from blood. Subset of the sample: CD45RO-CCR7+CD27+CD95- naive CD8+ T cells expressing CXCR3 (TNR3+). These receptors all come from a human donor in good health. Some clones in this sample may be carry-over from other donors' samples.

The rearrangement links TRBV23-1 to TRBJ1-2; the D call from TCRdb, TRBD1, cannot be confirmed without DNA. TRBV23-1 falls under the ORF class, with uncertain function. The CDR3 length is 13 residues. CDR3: CASGDRASYGYTF.

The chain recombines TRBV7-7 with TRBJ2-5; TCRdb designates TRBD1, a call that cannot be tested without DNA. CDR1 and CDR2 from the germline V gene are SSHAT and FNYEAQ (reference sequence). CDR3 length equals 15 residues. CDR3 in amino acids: CASSPIDRGRETQYF.

The CDR3 here is CSVLGAPHEQFF. The chain uses TRBV29-1 and TRBJ2-1; lacking DNA, the TRBD1 call made by TCRdb goes unchecked. The CDR3 is 12 amino acids. Germline-derived CDR1 and CDR2 are SQVTM and ANQGSEA.

The chain's CDR3 is CSVDEGLLEQFF. The genes are TRBV29-1 and TRBJ2-1. The CDR3 runs 12 residues. Germline V gene sequence: CDR1 SQVTM, CDR2 ANQGSEA.

CDR3 region: CAWWGGTNTEAFF. This chain joins TRBV30 and TRBJ1-1; TCRdb picks TRBD1, but there is no DNA to check that call. The CDR3 is 13 residues long. Germline V gives CDR1 GTSNPN, CDR2 SVGIG (reference sequence).

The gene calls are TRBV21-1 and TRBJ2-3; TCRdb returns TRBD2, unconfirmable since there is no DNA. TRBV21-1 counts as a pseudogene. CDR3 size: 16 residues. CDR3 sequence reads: CASSTIAGGSTDTQYF.

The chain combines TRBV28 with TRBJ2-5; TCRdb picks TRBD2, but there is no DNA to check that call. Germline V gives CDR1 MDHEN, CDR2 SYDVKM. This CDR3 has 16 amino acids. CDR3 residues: CASSQGLAGAGETQYF. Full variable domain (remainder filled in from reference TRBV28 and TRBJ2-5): DVKVTQSSRYLVKRTGEKVFLECVQDMDHENMFWYRQDPGLGLRLIYFSYDVKMKEKGDIPEGYSVSREKKERFSLILESASTNQTSMYLCASSQGLAGAGETQYFGPGTRLLVL.

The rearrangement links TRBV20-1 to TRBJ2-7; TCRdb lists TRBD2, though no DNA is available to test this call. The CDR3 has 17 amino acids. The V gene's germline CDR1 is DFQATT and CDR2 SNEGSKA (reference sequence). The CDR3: CSARDPFAREVPYEQYF.

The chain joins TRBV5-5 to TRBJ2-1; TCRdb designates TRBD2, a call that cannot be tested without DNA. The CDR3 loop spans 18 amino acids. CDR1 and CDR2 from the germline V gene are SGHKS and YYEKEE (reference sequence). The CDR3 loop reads CASSLFHLLEGLASEQFF.

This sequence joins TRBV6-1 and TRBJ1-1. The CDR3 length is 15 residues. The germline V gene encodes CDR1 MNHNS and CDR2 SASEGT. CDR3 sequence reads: CASSEAPFEGTEAFF.

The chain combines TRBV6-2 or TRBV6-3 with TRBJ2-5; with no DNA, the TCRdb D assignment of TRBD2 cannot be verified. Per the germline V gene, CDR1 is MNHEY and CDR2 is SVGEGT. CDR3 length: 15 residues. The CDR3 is CASSYIWEGQETQYF.

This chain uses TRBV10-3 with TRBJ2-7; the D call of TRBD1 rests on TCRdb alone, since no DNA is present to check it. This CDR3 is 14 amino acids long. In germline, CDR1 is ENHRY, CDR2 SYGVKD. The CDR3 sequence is CAISDRDRGNEQYF.

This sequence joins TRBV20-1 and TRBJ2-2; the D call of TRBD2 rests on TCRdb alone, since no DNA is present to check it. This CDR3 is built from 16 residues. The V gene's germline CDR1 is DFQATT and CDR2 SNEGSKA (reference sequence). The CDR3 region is CSAEIPGLADTGELFF.

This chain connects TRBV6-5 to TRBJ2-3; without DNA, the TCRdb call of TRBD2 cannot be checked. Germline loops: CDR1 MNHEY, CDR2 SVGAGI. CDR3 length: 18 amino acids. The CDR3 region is CASSQRLAGGLSTDTQYF.

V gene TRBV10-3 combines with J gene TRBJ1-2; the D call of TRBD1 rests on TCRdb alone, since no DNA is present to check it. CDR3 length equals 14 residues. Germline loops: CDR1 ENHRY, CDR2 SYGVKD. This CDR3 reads CAISESGGDYGYTF.

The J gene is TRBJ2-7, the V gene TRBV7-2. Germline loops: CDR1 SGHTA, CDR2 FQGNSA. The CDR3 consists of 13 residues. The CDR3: CASSPMGTYEQYF.

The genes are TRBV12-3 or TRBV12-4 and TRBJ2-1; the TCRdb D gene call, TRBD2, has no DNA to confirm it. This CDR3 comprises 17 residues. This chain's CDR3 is CASSSSRGGALPNEQFF.

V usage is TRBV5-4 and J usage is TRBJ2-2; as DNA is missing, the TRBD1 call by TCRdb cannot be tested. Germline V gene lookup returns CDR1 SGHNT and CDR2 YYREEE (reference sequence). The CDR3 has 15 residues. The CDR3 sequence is CASSLGTGWAGELFF.

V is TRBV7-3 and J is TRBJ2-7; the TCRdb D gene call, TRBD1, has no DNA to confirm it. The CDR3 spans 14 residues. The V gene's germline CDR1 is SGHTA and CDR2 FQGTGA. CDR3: CASSPAAGSHEQYF. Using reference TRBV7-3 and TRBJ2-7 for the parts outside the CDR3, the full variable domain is GAGVSQTPSNKVTEKGKYVELRCDPISGHTALYWYRQSLGQGPEFLIYFQGTGAADDSGLPNDRFFAVRPEGSVSTLKIQRTERGDSAVYLCASSPAAGSHEQYFGPGTRLTVT.

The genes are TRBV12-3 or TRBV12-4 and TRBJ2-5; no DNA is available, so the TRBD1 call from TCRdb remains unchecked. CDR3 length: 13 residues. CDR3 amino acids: CAVRGQGKETQYF.

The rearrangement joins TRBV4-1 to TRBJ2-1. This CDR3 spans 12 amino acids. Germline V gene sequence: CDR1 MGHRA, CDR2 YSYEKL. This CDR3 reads CASSQVGNEQFF.

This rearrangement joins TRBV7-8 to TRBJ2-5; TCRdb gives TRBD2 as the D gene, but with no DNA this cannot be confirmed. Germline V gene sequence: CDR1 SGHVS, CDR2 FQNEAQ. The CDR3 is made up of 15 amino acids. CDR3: CASSLYSGSQETQYF. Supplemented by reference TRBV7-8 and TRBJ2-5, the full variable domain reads GAGVSQSPRYKVAKRGQDVALRCDPISGHVSLFWYQQALGQGPEFLTYFQNEAQLDKSGLPSDRFFAERPEGSVSTLKIQRTQQEDSAVYLCASSLYSGSQETQYFGPGTRLLVL.

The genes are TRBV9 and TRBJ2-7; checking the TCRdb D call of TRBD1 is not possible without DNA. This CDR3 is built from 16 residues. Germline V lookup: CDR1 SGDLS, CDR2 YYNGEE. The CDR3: CASSVGGTGKPYEQYF.

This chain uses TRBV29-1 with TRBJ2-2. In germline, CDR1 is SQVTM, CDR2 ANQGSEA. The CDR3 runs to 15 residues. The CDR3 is CSVLGQLSNTGELFF.

The CDR3 loop reads CSIGQGVSYEQYF. This rearrangement joins TRBV29-1 to TRBJ2-7; the TCRdb call, TRBD1, lacks DNA for checking. CDR1 is SQVTM, CDR2 ANQGSEA, per germline. This CDR3 is 13 amino acids long.

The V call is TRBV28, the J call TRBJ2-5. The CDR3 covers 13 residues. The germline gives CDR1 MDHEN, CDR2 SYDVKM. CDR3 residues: CASSLRWQETQYF. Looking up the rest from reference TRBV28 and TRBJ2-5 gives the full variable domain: DVKVTQSSRYLVKRTGEKVFLECVQDMDHENMFWYRQDPGLGLRLIYFSYDVKMKEKGDIPEGYSVSREKKERFSLILESASTNQTSMYLCASSLRWQETQYFGPGTRLLVL.

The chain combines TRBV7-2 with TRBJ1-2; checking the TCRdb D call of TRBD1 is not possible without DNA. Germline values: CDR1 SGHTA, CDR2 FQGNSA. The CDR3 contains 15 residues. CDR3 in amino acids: CASSLVLGDSYGYTF.

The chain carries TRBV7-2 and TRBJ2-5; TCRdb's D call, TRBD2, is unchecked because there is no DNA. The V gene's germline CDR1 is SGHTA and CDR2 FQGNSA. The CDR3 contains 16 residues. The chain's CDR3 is CASSFLAGPRQETQYF.

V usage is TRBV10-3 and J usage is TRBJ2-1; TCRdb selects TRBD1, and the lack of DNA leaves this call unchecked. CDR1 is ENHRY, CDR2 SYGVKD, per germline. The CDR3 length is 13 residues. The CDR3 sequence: CAISGTGGNEQFF.

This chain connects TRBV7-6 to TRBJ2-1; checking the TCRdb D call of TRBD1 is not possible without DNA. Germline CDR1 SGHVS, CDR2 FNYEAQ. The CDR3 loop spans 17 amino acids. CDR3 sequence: CASSHLLAGGAVNEQFF.

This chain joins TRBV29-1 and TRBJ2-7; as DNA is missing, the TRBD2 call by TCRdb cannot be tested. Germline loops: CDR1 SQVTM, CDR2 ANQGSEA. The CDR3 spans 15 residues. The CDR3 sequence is CSVAGPLGAGDEQYF.

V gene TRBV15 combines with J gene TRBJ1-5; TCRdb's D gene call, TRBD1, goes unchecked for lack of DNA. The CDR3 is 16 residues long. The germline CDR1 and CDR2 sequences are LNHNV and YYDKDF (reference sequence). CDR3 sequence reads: CATSADTTRGGQPQHF.